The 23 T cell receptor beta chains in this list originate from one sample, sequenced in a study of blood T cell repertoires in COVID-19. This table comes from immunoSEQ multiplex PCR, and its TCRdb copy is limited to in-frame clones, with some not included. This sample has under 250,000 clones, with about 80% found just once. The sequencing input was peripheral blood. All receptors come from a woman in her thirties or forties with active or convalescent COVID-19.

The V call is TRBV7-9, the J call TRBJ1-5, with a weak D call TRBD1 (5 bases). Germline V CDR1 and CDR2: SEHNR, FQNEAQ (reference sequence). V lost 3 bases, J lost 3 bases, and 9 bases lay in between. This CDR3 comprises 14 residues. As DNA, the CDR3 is TGTGCCAGCAGCTTTTCAGGGAACAATCAGCCCCAGCATTTT. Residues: CASSFSGNNQPQHF.

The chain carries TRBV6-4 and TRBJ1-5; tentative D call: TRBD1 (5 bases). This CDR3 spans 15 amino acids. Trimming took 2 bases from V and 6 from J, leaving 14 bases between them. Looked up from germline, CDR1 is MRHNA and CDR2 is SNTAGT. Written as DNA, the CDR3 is TGTGCCAGCAGTGACGGCCAGGGCGGGGGTCAGCCCCAGCATTTT. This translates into CASSDGQGGGQPQHF.

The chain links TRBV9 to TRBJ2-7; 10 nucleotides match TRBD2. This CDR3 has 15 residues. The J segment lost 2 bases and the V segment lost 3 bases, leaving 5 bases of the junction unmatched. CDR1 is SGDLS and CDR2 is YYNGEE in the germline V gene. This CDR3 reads CASSAGTSVAYEQYF. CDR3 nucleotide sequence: TGTGCCAGCAGCGCCGGGACTAGCGTTGCCTACGAGCAGTACTTC.

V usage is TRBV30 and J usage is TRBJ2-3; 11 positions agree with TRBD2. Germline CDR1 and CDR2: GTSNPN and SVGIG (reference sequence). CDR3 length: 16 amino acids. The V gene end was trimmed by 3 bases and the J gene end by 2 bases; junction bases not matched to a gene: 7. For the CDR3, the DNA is TGTGCCTGGAGGAAAGGGACTAGCGGTTTCACAGATACGCAGTATTTT. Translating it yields CAWRKGTSGFTDTQYF.

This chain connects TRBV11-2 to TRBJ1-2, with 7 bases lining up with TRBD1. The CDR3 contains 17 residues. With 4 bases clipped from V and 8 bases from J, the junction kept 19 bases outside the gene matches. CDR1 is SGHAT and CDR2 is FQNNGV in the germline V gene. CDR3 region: CASSYYTLEGGVIGYTF. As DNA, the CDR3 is TGTGCCAGCAGCTACTATACCTTGGAAGGGGGCGTTATAGGCTACACCTTC.

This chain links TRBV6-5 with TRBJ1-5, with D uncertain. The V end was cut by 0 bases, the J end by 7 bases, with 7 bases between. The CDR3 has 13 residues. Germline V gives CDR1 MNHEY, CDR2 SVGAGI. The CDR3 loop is CASSYSIEQPQHF. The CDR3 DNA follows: TGTGCCAGCAGTTACTCGATAGAACAGCCCCAGCATTTT.

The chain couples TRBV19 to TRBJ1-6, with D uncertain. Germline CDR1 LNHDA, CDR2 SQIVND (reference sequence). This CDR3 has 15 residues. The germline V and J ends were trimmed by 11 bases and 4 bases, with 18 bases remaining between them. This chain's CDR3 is CAAGVAGFYNSPLHF. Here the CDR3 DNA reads TGTGCCGCCGGGGTCGCGGGATTTTATAATTCACCCCTCCACTTT.

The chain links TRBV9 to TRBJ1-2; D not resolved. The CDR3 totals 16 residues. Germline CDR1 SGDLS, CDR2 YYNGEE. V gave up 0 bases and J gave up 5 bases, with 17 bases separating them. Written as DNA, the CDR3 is TGTGCCAGCAGCGTAGCCCCCCCCGGGGAGGAGTATGGCTACACCTTC. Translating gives CASSVAPPGEEYGYTF.

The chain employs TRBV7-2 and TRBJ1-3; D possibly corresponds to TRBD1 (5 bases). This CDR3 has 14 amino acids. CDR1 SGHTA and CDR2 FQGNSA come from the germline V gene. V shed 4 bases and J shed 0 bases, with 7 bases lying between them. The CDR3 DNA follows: TGTGCCAGCAGCTACAGGAGCTCTGGAAACACCATATATTTT. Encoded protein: CASSYRSSGNTIYF.

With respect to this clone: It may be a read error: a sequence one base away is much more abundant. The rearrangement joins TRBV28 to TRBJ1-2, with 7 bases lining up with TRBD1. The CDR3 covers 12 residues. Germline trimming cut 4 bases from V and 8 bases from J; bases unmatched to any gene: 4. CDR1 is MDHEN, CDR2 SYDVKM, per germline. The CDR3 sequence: CASSSTGVGYTF. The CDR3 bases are TGTGCCAGCAGTTCAACAGGGGTCGGCTACACCTTC.

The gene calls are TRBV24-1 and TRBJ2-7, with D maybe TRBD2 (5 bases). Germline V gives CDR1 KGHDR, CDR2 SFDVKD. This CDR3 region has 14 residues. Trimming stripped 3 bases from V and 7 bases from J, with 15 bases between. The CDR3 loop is CATSDLNSGNEQYF. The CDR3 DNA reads TGTGCCACCAGTGATCTCAACTCGGGGAATGAGCAGTACTTC.

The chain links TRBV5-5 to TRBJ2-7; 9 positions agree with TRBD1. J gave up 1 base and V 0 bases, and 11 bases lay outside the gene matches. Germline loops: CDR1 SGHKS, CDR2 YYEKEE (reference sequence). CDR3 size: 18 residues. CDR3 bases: TGTGCCAGCAGCTTGGAAGGGACAGGGATTTTTACATCCTACGAGCAGTACTTC. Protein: CASSLEGTGIFTSYEQYF.

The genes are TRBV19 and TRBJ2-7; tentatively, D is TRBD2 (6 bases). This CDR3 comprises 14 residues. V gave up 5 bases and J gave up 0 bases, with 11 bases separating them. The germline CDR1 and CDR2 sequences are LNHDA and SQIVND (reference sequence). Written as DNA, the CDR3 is TGTGCCAGTAGTCTTATCGGGAGCTCCTACGAGCAGTACTTC. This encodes CASSLIGSSYEQYF.

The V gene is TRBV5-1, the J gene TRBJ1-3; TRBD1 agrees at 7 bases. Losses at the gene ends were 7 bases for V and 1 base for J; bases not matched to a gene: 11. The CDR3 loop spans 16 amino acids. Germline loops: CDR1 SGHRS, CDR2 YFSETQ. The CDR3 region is CASAEGAQGSGNTIYF. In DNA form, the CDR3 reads TGCGCCAGCGCCGAGGGGGCGCAAGGATCTGGAAACACCATATATTTT.

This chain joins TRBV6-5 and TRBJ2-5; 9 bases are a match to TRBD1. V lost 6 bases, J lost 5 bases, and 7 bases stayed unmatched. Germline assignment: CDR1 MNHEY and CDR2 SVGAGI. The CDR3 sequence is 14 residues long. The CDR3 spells CASSPDRGWETQYF. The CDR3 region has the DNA TGTGCCAGCAGCCCCGACAGGGGGTGGGAGACCCAGTACTTC.

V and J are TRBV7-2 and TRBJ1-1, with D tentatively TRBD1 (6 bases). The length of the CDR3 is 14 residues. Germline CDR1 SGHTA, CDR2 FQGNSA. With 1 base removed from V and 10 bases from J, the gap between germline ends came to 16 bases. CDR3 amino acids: CASSLDVPQGTAFF. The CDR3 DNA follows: TGTGCCAGCAGCTTAGATGTCCCCCAGGGGACAGCTTTCTTT.

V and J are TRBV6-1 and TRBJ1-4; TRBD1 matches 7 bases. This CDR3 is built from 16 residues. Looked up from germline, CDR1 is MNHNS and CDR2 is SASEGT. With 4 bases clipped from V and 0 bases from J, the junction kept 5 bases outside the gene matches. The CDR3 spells CASSVRQGTTNEKLFF. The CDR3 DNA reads TGTGCCAGCAGTGTAAGACAGGGAACAACTAATGAAAAACTGTTTTTT.

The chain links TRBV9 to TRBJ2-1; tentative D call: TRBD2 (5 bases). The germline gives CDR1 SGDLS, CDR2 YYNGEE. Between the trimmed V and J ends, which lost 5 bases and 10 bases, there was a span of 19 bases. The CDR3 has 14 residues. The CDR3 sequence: CASSAQAEGVEQFF. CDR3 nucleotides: TGTGCCAGCAGTGCCCAGGCAGAGGGTGTCGAGCAGTTCTTC.

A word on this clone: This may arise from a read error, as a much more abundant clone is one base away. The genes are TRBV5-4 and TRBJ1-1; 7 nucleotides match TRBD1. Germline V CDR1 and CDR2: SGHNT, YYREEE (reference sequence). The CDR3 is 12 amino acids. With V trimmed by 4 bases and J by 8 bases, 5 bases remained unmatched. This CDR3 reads CASSPGTVEAFF. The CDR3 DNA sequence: TGTGCCAGCAGCCCAGGGACAGTCGAAGCTTTCTTT. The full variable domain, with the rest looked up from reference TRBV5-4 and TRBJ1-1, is ETGVTQSPTHLIKTRGQQVTLRCSSQSGHNTVSWYQQALGQGPQFIFQYYREEENGRGNFPPRFSGLQFPNYSSELNVNALELDDSALYLCASSPGTVEAFFGQGTRLTVV.

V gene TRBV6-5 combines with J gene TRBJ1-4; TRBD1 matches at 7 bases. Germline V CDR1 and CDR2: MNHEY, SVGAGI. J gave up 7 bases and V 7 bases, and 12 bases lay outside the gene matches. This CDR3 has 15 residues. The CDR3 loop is CASKEEGARSEKLFF. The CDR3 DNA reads TGTGCCAGCAAAGAAGAGGGGGCCCGGTCTGAAAAACTGTTTTTT.

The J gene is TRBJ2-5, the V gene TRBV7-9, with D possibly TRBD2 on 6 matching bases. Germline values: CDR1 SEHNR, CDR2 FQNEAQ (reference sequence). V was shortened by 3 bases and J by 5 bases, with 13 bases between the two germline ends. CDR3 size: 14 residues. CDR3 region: CASSFLSRGETQYF. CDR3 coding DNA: TGTGCCAGCAGCTTTCTCTCTCGGGGGGAGACCCAGTACTTC.

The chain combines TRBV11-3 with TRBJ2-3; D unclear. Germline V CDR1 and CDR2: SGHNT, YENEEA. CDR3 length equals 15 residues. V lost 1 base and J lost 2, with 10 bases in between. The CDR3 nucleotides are TGTGCCAGCAGCTTAGGGCTCTCCTCCACAGATACGCAGTATTTT. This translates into CASSLGLSSTDTQYF.

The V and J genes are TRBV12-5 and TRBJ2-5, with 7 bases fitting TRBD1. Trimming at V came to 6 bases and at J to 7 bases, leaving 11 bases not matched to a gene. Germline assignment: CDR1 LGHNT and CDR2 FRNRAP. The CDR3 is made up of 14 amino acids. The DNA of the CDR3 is TGTGCTAGTGGCAACCAAGACAGGGTTGGGACCCAGTACTTC. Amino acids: CASGNQDRVGTQYF.